This note documents a single T cell receptor (beta chain) sequence. Its antigen is undetermined. As for time point: cycle 4 day 1 (C4D1), after less than 7 weeks of nivolumab. Relapse was seen in all patients after autologous stem cell transplantation, and brentuximab vedotin exposure was variable. Researchers used magnetic negative selection to pull out pure CD4+ T cells from thawed PBMCs. The sample comes from a study of PD-1 blockade in classical Hodgkin lymphoma. The study's findings and limits: Reported baseline diversity: healthy donors highest, relapsed/refractory patients lowest. Complete responders possessed baseline diversity comparable to newly diagnosed patients.

Generated by immunoSEQ multiplex PCR, the TCRdb table keeps only in-frame clones and is missing some. The sample lists around 17,000 clones; 78% were seen once. V lost 6 bases to trimming and J lost 4 bases; unmatched junction nucleotides: 10. The CDR3 is made up of 14 amino acids. Germline-derived CDR1 and CDR2 are SGHRS and YFSETQ. The TCR comes from a human donor with classical Hodgkin lymphoma. The chain uses TRBV5-1 and TRBJ2-7; 7 bases map to TRBD2. Here the sequenced sample was CD4+ T cells from blood, taken before the fourth cycle of nivolumab. DNA for the CDR3: TGCGCCAGCACTAGGTCTAGCGGAACTTACGAGCAGTACTTC. Residues: CASTRSSGTYEQYF.